Listed below are T cell receptor beta chains from one sample, sequenced in a study of blood T cell repertoires in COVID-19. Assay used: immunoSEQ multiplex PCR; TCRdb lists only in-frame clones, some missing. Of approximately 200,000 clones listed, 75% to 90% are singletons. Input material: peripheral blood. The source of these receptors is a human donor with active or convalescent COVID-19. The donor label of this sample is uncertain. Both conserved end residues are part of each CDR3. Fields, in order: clone size, J gene, V gene, D gene, CDR3 protein, CDR3 DNA. D genes are given only for firm matches. Clone size is given for some rows only: seen once, a few or many times, or a class if the clone is expanded.

abundance: .; j_gene: TRBJ2-2; v_gene: TRBV24-1; d_gene: TRBD2; CDR3aa: CATGGDTGELFF; CDR3nt: TGTGCCACCGGGGGGGACACCGGGGAGCTGTTTTTT
abundance: .; j_gene: TRBJ2-5; v_gene: TRBV6-2/TRBV6-3; d_gene: .; CDR3aa: CASSALVRETQYF; CDR3nt: TGTGCCAGCAGCGCACTAGTTAGAGAGACCCAGTACTTC
abundance: .; j_gene: TRBJ1-4; v_gene: TRBV9; d_gene: TRBD1; CDR3aa: CASSPQPSGGGGGEKLFF; CDR3nt: TGTGCCAGCAGCCCACAACCCTCTGGAGGGGGCGGAGGTGAAAAACTGTTTTTT
abundance: .; j_gene: TRBJ2-7; v_gene: TRBV5-8; d_gene: .; CDR3aa: CASSRQGAPGGRGLEQYF; CDR3nt: TGTGCCAGCAGCAGACAGGGGGCGCCGGGCGGGAGGGGTCTCGAGCAGTACTTC
abundance: .; j_gene: TRBJ1-1; v_gene: TRBV6-6; d_gene: TRBD1; CDR3aa: CASTPTGANTEAFF; CDR3nt: TGTGCCAGCACCCCGACAGGGGCGAACACTGAAGCTTTCTTT
abundance: few; j_gene: TRBJ2-3; v_gene: TRBV4-1; d_gene: .; CDR3aa: CASSQPFVSDTQYF; CDR3nt: TGCGCCAGCAGCCAACCTTTCGTCTCCGATACGCAGTATTTT
abundance: .; j_gene: TRBJ2-7; v_gene: TRBV14; d_gene: .; CDR3aa: CASSQFRSGKPYEQYF; CDR3nt: TGTGCCAGCAGCCAATTTCGTAGCGGAAAACCCTACGAGCAGTACTTC
abundance: .; j_gene: TRBJ2-1; v_gene: TRBV5-6; d_gene: TRBD2; CDR3aa: CASSLSGGYNEQFF; CDR3nt: TGTGCCAGCAGCTTAAGCGGGGGGTACAATGAGCAGTTCTTC
abundance: .; j_gene: TRBJ2-7; v_gene: TRBV6-5; d_gene: TRBD1; CDR3aa: CASSLTGTGRHEQYF; CDR3nt: TGTGCCAGCAGCCTCACCGGGACAGGTCGCCACGAGCAGTACTTC
abundance: .; j_gene: TRBJ2-5; v_gene: TRBV12-3/TRBV12-4; d_gene: .; CDR3aa: CASSPTSQETQYF; CDR3nt: TGTGCCAGCAGTCCGACATCTCAAGAGACCCAGTACTTC
abundance: .; j_gene: TRBJ2-1; v_gene: TRBV7-2; d_gene: .; CDR3aa: CASSLRAGLALANEQFF; CDR3nt: TGTGCCAGCAGCTTACGGGCGGGTCTAGCGCTTGCTAATGAGCAGTTCTTC
abundance: .; j_gene: TRBJ2-1; v_gene: TRBV5-4; d_gene: TRBD2; CDR3aa: CASSLLAGSYNEQFF; CDR3nt: TGTGCCAGCAGCTTGCTAGCGGGCTCCTACAATGAGCAGTTCTTC
abundance: .; j_gene: TRBJ1-6; v_gene: TRBV6-5; d_gene: .; CDR3aa: CASSTFKGGNSPLHF; CDR3nt: TGTGCCAGCAGCACTTTTAAAGGGGGAAATTCACCCCTCCACTTT
abundance: .; j_gene: TRBJ1-2; v_gene: TRBV5-4; d_gene: .; CDR3aa: CASSLNSLSGYTF; CDR3nt: TGTGCCAGCAGCTTGAACAGCCTTAGTGGCTACACCTTC
abundance: .; j_gene: TRBJ1-2; v_gene: TRBV28; d_gene: TRBD1; CDR3aa: CASSLVRGSNYGYTF; CDR3nt: TGTGCCAGCAGTTTGGTCAGGGGGTCTAACTATGGCTACACCTTC
abundance: .; j_gene: TRBJ1-6; v_gene: TRBV11-1; d_gene: .; CDR3aa: CASSSTPNSPLHF; CDR3nt: TGTGCCAGCAGCTCAACACCTAATTCACCCCTCCACTTT
abundance: .; j_gene: TRBJ2-5; v_gene: TRBV5-5; d_gene: TRBD1; CDR3aa: CASSLGGGLQETQYF; CDR3nt: TGTGCCAGCAGCTTGGGAGGGGGCCTTCAAGAGACCCAGTACTTC
abundance: .; j_gene: TRBJ1-1; v_gene: TRBV28; d_gene: TRBD1; CDR3aa: CASSLTGDAEAFF; CDR3nt: TGTGCCAGCAGTCTGACAGGGGATGCTGAAGCTTTCTTT
abundance: few; j_gene: TRBJ1-6; v_gene: TRBV6-5; d_gene: TRBD1; CDR3aa: CASSYRRDRGSPLHF; CDR3nt: TGTGCCAGCAGTTACAGGAGGGACAGGGGTTCACCCCTCCACTTT
abundance: .; j_gene: TRBJ2-7; v_gene: TRBV7-6; d_gene: .; CDR3aa: CASSNRVSEQYF; CDR3nt: TGTGCCAGCAGCAACAGGGTCTCCGAGCAGTACTTC
abundance: .; j_gene: TRBJ1-5; v_gene: TRBV19; d_gene: TRBD1; CDR3aa: CASTLGQGAPNQPQHF; CDR3nt: TGTGCCAGTACCCTCGGACAGGGGGCGCCCAATCAGCCCCAGCATTTT
abundance: .; j_gene: TRBJ2-1; v_gene: TRBV30; d_gene: TRBD2; CDR3aa: CASILAGGNEQFF; CDR3nt: TGTGCCTCGATACTAGCGGGAGGCAATGAGCAGTTCTTC
abundance: .; j_gene: TRBJ2-1; v_gene: TRBV6-1; d_gene: .; CDR3aa: CASSEPGGAFFLFF; CDR3nt: TGTGCCAGCAGTGAGCCTGGAGGGGCGTTTTTTCTGTTCTTC
abundance: .; j_gene: TRBJ1-1; v_gene: TRBV19; d_gene: .; CDR3aa: CASRDSMNTEAFF; CDR3nt: TGTGCCAGTAGGGACAGCATGAACACTGAAGCTTTCTTT
abundance: once; j_gene: TRBJ2-1; v_gene: TRBV7-3; d_gene: TRBD2; CDR3aa: CASSPANPSLAQKYNEQFF; CDR3nt: TGTGCCAGCAGCCCCGCGAACCCGTCACTAGCGCAAAAGTACAATGAGCAGTTCTTC
abundance: .; j_gene: TRBJ1-4; v_gene: TRBV6-4; d_gene: .; CDR3aa: CASSGEETTNEKLFF; CDR3nt: TGTGCCAGCAGTGGAGAAGAGACAACTAATGAAAAACTGTTTTTT
abundance: .; j_gene: TRBJ2-5; v_gene: TRBV5-1; d_gene: .; CDR3aa: CASSPIGASETQYF; CDR3nt: TGCGCCAGCAGCCCTATAGGGGCAAGTGAGACCCAGTACTTC
abundance: .; j_gene: TRBJ2-1; v_gene: TRBV10-3; d_gene: TRBD2; CDR3aa: CAISEASSGGNNEQFF; CDR3nt: TGTGCCATCAGTGAGGCCTCTAGCGGGGGGAACAATGAGCAGTTCTTC
abundance: .; j_gene: TRBJ2-7; v_gene: TRBV20-1; d_gene: .; CDR3aa: CSARAFYEQYF; CDR3nt: TGCAGTGCTAGGGCATTCTACGAGCAGTACTTC
abundance: .; j_gene: TRBJ2-7; v_gene: TRBV25-1; d_gene: TRBD2; CDR3aa: CASSEAGGPSYEQYF; CDR3nt: TGTGCCAGCAGTGAAGCGGGGGGGCCCTCCTACGAGCAGTACTTC
abundance: .; j_gene: TRBJ1-1; v_gene: TRBV6-1; d_gene: .; CDR3aa: CASSEAQQGRAFF; CDR3nt: TGTGCCAGCAGTGAAGCCCAACAGGGCAGAGCTTTCTTT
abundance: .; j_gene: TRBJ1-1; v_gene: TRBV6-4; d_gene: TRBD1; CDR3aa: CASSETGWDTEAFF; CDR3nt: TGTGCCAGCAGTGAGACAGGGTGGGACACTGAAGCTTTCTTT
abundance: .; j_gene: TRBJ2-1; v_gene: TRBV19; d_gene: .; CDR3aa: CASTPGLGSYNEQFF; CDR3nt: TGTGCCAGTACCCCGGGACTTGGCTCCTACAATGAGCAGTTCTTC
abundance: .; j_gene: TRBJ2-7; v_gene: TRBV6-4; d_gene: TRBD1; CDR3aa: CASSKWTGGGSGSYEQYF; CDR3nt: TGTGCCAGCTCAAAGTGGACAGGGGGTGGTAGCGGGTCCTACGAGCAGTACTTC
abundance: once; j_gene: TRBJ1-2; v_gene: TRBV7-9; d_gene: .; CDR3aa: CASRSNTNRDGYTF; CDR3nt: TGTGCCAGCAGGTCTAACACCAACAGGGATGGCTACACCTTC
abundance: few; j_gene: TRBJ2-1; v_gene: TRBV11-3; d_gene: TRBD1; CDR3aa: CASSTGTGSNNEQFF; CDR3nt: TGTGCCAGCAGCACCGGGACAGGGTCAAACAATGAGCAGTTCTTC
abundance: .; j_gene: TRBJ1-2; v_gene: TRBV5-1; d_gene: .; CDR3aa: CASSHGQGGGYTF; CDR3nt: TGCGCCAGCAGTCATGGCCAGGGTGGCGGCTACACCTTC
abundance: .; j_gene: TRBJ1-5; v_gene: TRBV6-2/TRBV6-3; d_gene: TRBD1; CDR3aa: CASSYTGASNQPQHF; CDR3nt: TGTGCCAGCAGTTATACAGGGGCAAGCAATCAGCCCCAGCATTTT
abundance: .; j_gene: TRBJ1-1; v_gene: TRBV2; d_gene: TRBD1; CDR3aa: CASIYRGGDTEAFF; CDR3nt: TGTGCCAGCATCTACAGGGGCGGGGACACTGAAGCTTTCTTT
abundance: once; j_gene: TRBJ2-3; v_gene: TRBV5-1; d_gene: .; CDR3aa: CASSLSVLGGTDTQYF; CDR3nt: TGCGCCAGCAGCTTATCCGTCCTGGGCGGGACAGATACGCAGTATTTT
abundance: .; j_gene: TRBJ2-5; v_gene: TRBV6-2/TRBV6-3; d_gene: TRBD1; CDR3aa: CASSTNHGQGEETQYF; CDR3nt: TGTGCCAGCAGTACAAACCACGGACAGGGGGAAGAGACCCAGTACTTC
abundance: .; j_gene: TRBJ1-5; v_gene: TRBV12-5; d_gene: TRBD1; CDR3aa: CASGLVLGRDRGSSSNQPQHF; CDR3nt: TGTGCTAGTGGTTTGGTACTAGGTCGTGACAGGGGCAGTAGTAGCAATCAGCCCCAGCATTTT
abundance: .; j_gene: TRBJ1-1; v_gene: TRBV10-2; d_gene: TRBD1; CDR3aa: CASKGQGGDNTEAFF; CDR3nt: TGCGCCAGCAAGGGACAGGGTGGGGACAACACTGAAGCTTTCTTT
abundance: .; j_gene: TRBJ1-3; v_gene: TRBV10-1; d_gene: .; CDR3aa: CASSGQGNTIYF; CDR3nt: TGCGCCAGCAGTGGACAGGGAAACACCATATATTTT
abundance: .; j_gene: TRBJ2-2; v_gene: TRBV23-1; d_gene: .; CDR3aa: CASSLNTGELFF; CDR3nt: TGCGCCAGCAGCCTGAACACCGGGGAGCTGTTTTTT
abundance: .; j_gene: TRBJ1-4; v_gene: TRBV7-2; d_gene: TRBD1; CDR3aa: CASSSLTGDEKLFF; CDR3nt: TGTGCCAGCAGCTCCCTGACAGGGGACGAAAAACTGTTTTTT
abundance: .; j_gene: TRBJ2-5; v_gene: TRBV7-3; d_gene: TRBD2; CDR3aa: CASSLSSGGAETQYF; CDR3nt: TGTGCCAGCAGCCTATCTAGCGGGGGGGCTGAGACCCAGTACTTC
abundance: .; j_gene: TRBJ2-1; v_gene: TRBV7-8; d_gene: TRBD1; CDR3aa: CASSPSQGAWNEQFF; CDR3nt: TGTGCCAGCAGCCCCTCACAGGGGGCGTGGAATGAGCAGTTCTTC
abundance: once; j_gene: TRBJ2-5; v_gene: TRBV19; d_gene: .; CDR3aa: CASSIGIQEYQETQYF; CDR3nt: TGTGCCAGTAGTATTGGCATACAGGAATACCAAGAGACCCAGTACTTC
abundance: .; j_gene: TRBJ2-1; v_gene: TRBV4-1; d_gene: TRBD2; CDR3aa: CASSQDPWTSGVGNEQFF; CDR3nt: TGCGCCAGCAGCCAAGATCCATGGACTAGCGGGGTGGGGAATGAGCAGTTCTTC
abundance: .; j_gene: TRBJ1-3; v_gene: TRBV9; d_gene: TRBD1; CDR3aa: CASSVTPSLTGPNTIYF; CDR3nt: TGTGCCAGCAGCGTCACGCCATCATTGACAGGGCCAAACACCATATATTTT
abundance: .; j_gene: TRBJ1-3; v_gene: TRBV5-4; d_gene: TRBD1; CDR3aa: CASSLIGQEGNTIYF; CDR3nt: TGTGCCAGCAGCCTGATCGGACAGGAAGGAAACACCATATATTTT
abundance: .; j_gene: TRBJ1-5; v_gene: TRBV20-1; d_gene: TRBD1; CDR3aa: CSASSGTDNQPQHF; CDR3nt: TGCAGTGCTAGTTCTGGGACAGATAATCAGCCCCAGCATTTT
abundance: .; j_gene: TRBJ2-1; v_gene: TRBV11-3; d_gene: TRBD1; CDR3aa: CASSTGQGANEQFF; CDR3nt: TGTGCCAGCAGCACAGGACAGGGGGCCAATGAGCAGTTCTTC